The rows below give T cell receptor beta chains drawn from one sample of a study of immune evolution from preneoplasia to lung adenocarcinoma. Only in-frame clones appear in the TCRdb table, and some are missing; sequencing was by immunoSEQ multiplex PCR. The data hold 4,400 or so clones, with about 84% observed a single time. Sequencing used FFPE lung adenocarcinoma in situ tissue. These TCRs come from a person aged 65-85 years with lung adenocarcinoma. Both conserved end residues are part of each CDR3. D genes are given only for firm matches. The size entry is marked missing in some rows and otherwise reads once, few, many or a size class.

d_call,clone_size,v_call,j_call,cdr3_nt,cdr3_aa
.,.,TRBV6-1,TRBJ1-2,TGTGCCAGCAGTGAGGGGCCGGGCTATGGCTACACCTTC,CASSEGPGYGYTF
.,.,TRBV28,TRBJ1-2,TGTGCCAGCAGTTTATACGGCAGAATGGATGGCTACACCTTC,CASSLYGRMDGYTF
.,few,TRBV27,TRBJ1-3,TGTGCCAGCAGGAGCTCTGGAAACACCATATATTTT,CASRSSGNTIYF
TRBD1,.,TRBV5-1,TRBJ1-2,TGCGCCAGCAGTCCCACCACTACAGGGGAGTATGGCTACACCTTC,CASSPTTTGEYGYTF
.,.,TRBV11-3,TRBJ2-7,TGTGCCAGCAGCTTAGCTCTAGGCTCAAACTACGAGCAGTACTTC,CASSLALGSNYEQYF
.,.,TRBV18,TRBJ1-3,TGTGCCAGCTCACCGGGAGCTGGAAACACCATATATTTT,CASSPGAGNTIYF
.,.,TRBV20-1,TRBJ1-3,TGCGATGGGTCTGGAAACACCATATATTTT,CDGSGNTIYF
.,once,TRBV4-1,TRBJ2-1,TGCGCCAGCAGCCAGACTGAGGACCCAGCCCATGAGCAGTTCTTC,CASSQTEDPAHEQFF
TRBD1,.,TRBV5-4,TRBJ1-1,TGTGCCAGCATAAGGACAGGGGGCCTTGACACTGAAGCTTTCTTT,CASIRTGGLDTEAFF
.,few,TRBV11-2,TRBJ2-2,TGTGCCAGCAGCTCAAAAGCGGGCTTGAACACCGGGGAGCTGTTTTTT,CASSSKAGLNTGELFF
.,few,TRBV28,TRBJ2-7,TGTGCCAGCAGTTTACGGTACGAGCAGTACTTC,CASSLRYEQYF
TRBD2,.,TRBV11-3,TRBJ2-1,TGTGCCAGCAGCGGCCGGGGGGGGAGCTCCTACAATGAGCAGTTCTTC,CASSGRGGSSYNEQFF
.,.,TRBV18,TRBJ1-1,TGTGCCAGCTCACCAGCAGGAATGAACACTGAAGCTTTCTTT,CASSPAGMNTEAFF
.,.,TRBV19,TRBJ1-2,TGTGCCAGTAGTATAGGTGAGGGCGTCAGCTATGGCTACACCTTC,CASSIGEGVSYGYTF
TRBD2,.,TRBV2,TRBJ2-3,TGTGCCAGCAGATGGGGACTAGCGTTTAGCACAGATACGCAGTATTTT,CASRWGLAFSTDTQYF
.,.,TRBV13,TRBJ2-3,TGTGCCAGCAGCTTAGATGGAGCAGATACGCAGTATTTT,CASSLDGADTQYF
.,.,TRBV4-2,TRBJ1-5,TGTGCCAGCAGCCAAGAACAGGGCAATCAGCCCCAGCATTTT,CASSQEQGNQPQHF
.,.,TRBV18,TRBJ2-2,TGTGCCAGCTCACCTCTCGGGCCTTCCACCGGGGAGCTGTTTTTT,CASSPLGPSTGELFF
.,once,TRBV5-1,TRBJ2-7,TGCGCCAGCAGCCACGGACTGGGCTACGAGCAGTACTTC,CASSHGLGYEQYF
TRBD1,.,TRBV4-1,TRBJ2-2,TGCGCCGGGGGATGGGGACAGGGGTCTAACGCCGGGGAGCTGTTTTTT,CAGGWGQGSNAGELFF
.,.,TRBV28,TRBJ2-7,TGTGCCAGCAGTTTGGACAGTTCAACCTACGAGCAGTACTTC,CASSLDSSTYEQYF
TRBD1,.,TRBV4-1,TRBJ1-3,TGCGCCAGCAGCCACCCCACAGGGGAAACTGGAAACACCATATATTTT,CASSHPTGETGNTIYF
.,.,TRBV7-9,TRBJ1-1,TGTGCCAGCAGCTTTCTAACAGGGCACACTGAAGCTTTCTTT,CASSFLTGHTEAFF
.,once,TRBV5-1,TRBJ1-2,TGCGCCAGCAAGGGCCAGAGCTATGGCTACACCTTC,CASKGQSYGYTF
.,.,TRBV28,TRBJ1-1,TGTGCCAGTTGCAGCTTGAACACTGAAGCTTTCTTT,CASCSLNTEAFF
TRBD2,.,TRBV15,TRBJ2-1,TGTGCCACCAGCAGAGGGACTAGCGGGAGCAATGAGCAGTTCTTC,CATSRGTSGSNEQFF
.,once,TRBV11-2,TRBJ1-3,TGTGCCAGCAGCCCCTTCGTTGGAGACTCTGGAAACACCATATATTTT,CASSPFVGDSGNTIYF
TRBD2,.,TRBV4-1,TRBJ2-7,TGCGCCAGCAGCCAAGATCGCTCTAGCGGCTACGAGCAGTACTTC,CASSQDRSSGYEQYF
.,.,TRBV7-9,TRBJ2-7,TGTGCCAGCAGCCACCTCAGGTACGAGCAGTACTTC,CASSHLRYEQYF
.,once,TRBV7-2,TRBJ2-1,TGTGCCAGCAGCTTAGGAAATCCTCGGGACAATGAGCAGTTCTTC,CASSLGNPRDNEQFF
TRBD1,.,TRBV11-1,TRBJ1-1,TGTGCCAGCAGCCCACGAGGACAGGGGTCTGAAGCTTTCTTT,CASSPRGQGSEAFF
TRBD2,.,TRBV30,TRBJ2-3,TGTGCCCAGAGCGGGAATCCCACAGATACGCAGTATTTT,CAQSGNPTDTQYF
.,.,TRBV6-5,TRBJ2-1,TGTGCCAGCAGCCCGGGGAGAACCTACAATGAGCAGTTCTTC,CASSPGRTYNEQFF
.,.,TRBV5-1,TRBJ1-4,TGCGCCAGCAGCTACCGACAGGCCGGAGGTGAAAAACTGTTTTTT,CASSYRQAGGEKLFF
.,.,TRBV6-5,TRBJ1-2,TGTGCCAGCAGTTACTCGAGTTTGGGGGATGGGTATGGCTACACCTTC,CASSYSSLGDGYGYTF
.,.,TRBV28,TRBJ1-1,TGTGCCAGCAGTTTTCGAACTGAAGCTTTCTTT,CASSFRTEAFF